These 32 T cell receptor beta chains originate from one sample sequenced in a study of identical twins. TCRdb reanalysed the 5' RACE reads using MiXCR and keeps one entry per CDR3 protein. This repertoire shows under 900,000 distinct CDR3 sequences, around an eighth found once; its top ten account for 1.5% to 2%. Separately, the same data were catalogued under a study of yellow fever vaccine responses in identical twins.

Sequencing used PBMCs. The receptors stem from a woman aged 18-29 years in good health.

This clonotype was counted at least ten times. The chain couples TRBV5-1 to TRBJ2-1; no clear D. Germline V lookup: CDR1 SGHRS, CDR2 YFSETQ. V gave up 0 bases and J gave up 0 bases, with 13 bases separating them. This CDR3 has 17 residues. Written as DNA, the CDR3 is TGCGCCAGCAGCTTGGTTGTAGGCGGTAGCTCCTACAATGAGCAGTTCTTC. It translates to CASSLVVGGSSYNEQFF.

This clonotype was seen only a few times. CDR3 protein: CASSHIGSTGNQPQHF. DNA for the CDR3: TGCGCCAGCAGCCACATAGGGAGTACCGGCAATCAGCCCCAGCATTTT. V and J are TRBV4-1 and TRBJ1-5; D unclear. V was shortened by 3 bases and J by 2 bases, with 14 bases between the two germline ends. CDR3 length: 16 amino acids. The germline V gene has CDR1 MGHRA and CDR2 YSYEKL.

This clonotype was found a few times. The chain employs TRBV5-4 and TRBJ2-1; 7 bases line up with TRBD2. Germline V CDR1 and CDR2: SGHNT, YYREEE (reference sequence). CDR3 length: 14 amino acids. J was trimmed by 7 bases and V by 4 bases; bases with no gene match: 8. CDR3 nucleotide sequence: TGTGCCAGCAGCATGGGACTAAAGAAGAATGAGCAGTTCTTC. It codes for CASSMGLKKNEQFF. The variable domain in full, completed from reference TRBV5-4 and TRBJ2-1, reads ETGVTQSPTHLIKTRGQQVTLRCSSQSGHNTVSWYQQALGQGPQFIFQYYREEENGRGNFPPRFSGLQFPNYSSELNVNALELDDSALYLCASSMGLKKNEQFFGPGTRLTVL.

In this sample, this clonotype turned up many times. The V gene is TRBV29-1, the J gene TRBJ2-1; 8 positions agree with TRBD2. Germline V CDR1 and CDR2: SQVTM, ANQGSEA. The V segment lost 3 bases and the J segment 2 bases; nucleotides outside the gene matches: 6. This CDR3 contains 15 residues. The DNA of the CDR3 is TGCAGCGTTGACTCACTAGCGGCCACCTACAATGAGCAGTTCTTC. Translating gives CSVDSLAATYNEQFF.

The chain has TRBV29-1 and TRBJ1-1; 7 nucleotides match TRBD1. CDR3 size: 12 residues. Germline V CDR1 and CDR2: SQVTM, ANQGSEA. V lost 7 bases, J lost 6 bases, and 8 bases stayed unmatched. CDR3 loop: CSARTGTSEAFF. As DNA, the CDR3 is TGCAGCGCTAGGACAGGAACGTCTGAAGCTTTCTTT.

Only a few counts were recorded for this clonotype. The chain joins TRBV29-1 to TRBJ2-2; 7 bases match TRBD2. V trimming: 6 bases; J trimming: 0 bases; junction bases outside the gene matches: 10. Germline V gene sequence: CDR1 SQVTM, CDR2 ANQGSEA. The CDR3 runs 16 residues. The CDR3 spells CSVVVASGPNTGELFF. The CDR3 region has the DNA TGCAGCGTGGTCGTGGCTAGCGGACCGAACACCGGGGAGCTGTTTTTT.

Here the CDR3 DNA reads TGTGCCACGGCGGGAGCAGATACGCAGTATTTT. Its protein product is CATAGADTQYF. The chain joins TRBV24-1 to TRBJ2-3; 7 positions agree with TRBD2. Germline V gives CDR1 KGHDR, CDR2 SFDVKD. The CDR3 has 11 residues. V was clipped by 10 bases and J by 4 bases; unmatched bases: 1.

This clonotype was seen many times. The chain uses TRBV10-3 and TRBJ2-7, with a tentative D call TRBD1 (7 bases). CDR3 length: 14 residues. Trimming took 6 bases from V and 2 from J, leaving 14 bases between them. CDR1 is ENHRY and CDR2 is SYGVKD in the germline V gene. Here the CDR3 DNA reads TGTGCCATCAGCGCGGGACAGAGAACCTACGAGCAGTACTTC. Amino acid sequence: CAISAGQRTYEQYF.

This clonotype has ten or more counts. The chain uses TRBV29-1 and TRBJ2-3, with TRBD1 matching 7 bases. CDR3 length: 13 amino acids. CDR1 is SQVTM and CDR2 is ANQGSEA in the germline V gene. The J segment lost 1 base and the V segment lost 7 bases, leaving 5 bases of the junction unmatched. As DNA, the CDR3 is TGCAGCGCTGAGGGGGCTGGCACAGATACGCAGTATTTT. Its translation: CSAEGAGTDTQYF.

The table lists this clonotype with many counts. The chain couples TRBV12-3 or TRBV12-4 to TRBJ2-4; perhaps TRBD1 as D (6 bases). The ends were cut back, 6 bases at V and 3 bases at J, with 18 bases in the middle. This CDR3 region has 16 residues. CDR3 in DNA: TGTGCCAGCAGCCTGTGGGGACACCGGGACAAAAACATTCAGTACTTC. Translation: CASSLWGHRDKNIQYF.

This chain links TRBV7-3 with TRBJ2-1, with 8 positions matching TRBD1. The germline gives CDR1 SGHTA, CDR2 FQGTGA. The CDR3 runs to 13 residues. V lost 5 bases to trimming and J lost 7 bases; unmatched junction nucleotides: 4. The CDR3 nucleotides are TGTGCCAGCAGCGCGACAGGGGTGAATGAGCAGTTCTTC. Translating it yields CASSATGVNEQFF. Filled out from reference TRBV7-3 and TRBJ2-1, the complete variable domain reads GAGVSQTPSNKVTEKGKYVELRCDPISGHTALYWYRQSLGQGPEFLIYFQGTGAADDSGLPNDRFFAVRPEGSVSTLKIQRTERGDSAVYLCASSATGVNEQFFGPGTRLTVL.

The V and J genes are TRBV7-8 and TRBJ2-3; 10 nucleotides match TRBD2. The CDR3 is 18 residues long. CDR1 and CDR2 (germline): SGHVS, FQNEAQ. The V and J ends lost 4 bases and 1 base, in that order; junction bases with no gene match: 11. The CDR3 region is CASSSLAGALSGTDTQYF. Here the CDR3 DNA reads TGTGCCAGCAGCTCTCTAGCGGGGGCCCTTAGTGGCACAGATACGCAGTATTTT.

The V call is TRBV2, the J call TRBJ2-7, with D tentatively TRBD1 or TRBD2 (5 bases each). Germline values: CDR1 SNHLY, CDR2 FYNNEI. Trimming took 6 bases from V and 6 from J, leaving 12 bases between them. CDR3 length: 12 amino acids. DNA for the CDR3: TGTGCCAGCAGGGGGACGCGCGTCGAGCAGTACGTC. It codes for CASRGTRVEQYV.

This clonotype showed up just a few times. The V gene is TRBV27, the J gene TRBJ2-2, with D uncertain. This CDR3 is 15 amino acids long. Germline loops: CDR1 MNHEY, CDR2 SMNVEV (reference sequence). V gave up 3 bases and J gave up 2 bases, with 10 bases separating them. CDR3 region: CASSLVDGNTGELFF. The CDR3 DNA reads TGTGCCAGCAGTTTGGTTGACGGAAACACCGGGGAGCTGTTTTTT.

The table lists this clonotype with a few counts. This chain links TRBV18 with TRBJ2-4; D is unclear. Trimming pared 5 bases from V and 9 bases from J, leaving 14 bases between. Germline V gene data show CDR1 as KGHSH and CDR2 as LQKENI. The CDR3 has 13 amino acids. Written as DNA, the CDR3 is TGTGCCAGCTCAGCCGACGGCCTTAGCATTCAGTACTTC. This gives the protein CASSADGLSIQYF.

This clonotype has only a few counts. The chain couples TRBV10-2 to TRBJ2-1; D not resolved. Germline V gives CDR1 WSHSY, CDR2 SAAADI. Trimming left V 4 bases short and J 5 bases short, with 6 bases between. The length of the CDR3 is 12 residues. CDR3 protein: CASSVSHNEQFF. In DNA, the CDR3 is TGCGCCAGCAGTGTGTCTCACAATGAGCAGTTCTTC.

The gene calls are TRBV6-1 and TRBJ2-7; D is undetermined. Trimming pared 5 bases from V and 2 bases from J, leaving 4 bases between. CDR1 MNHNS and CDR2 SASEGT come from the germline V gene. This CDR3 region has 11 residues. The CDR3 DNA follows: TGTGCCAGCAGTTCAGCCTACGAGCAGTACGTC. Translating it yields CASSSAYEQYV.

The chain combines TRBV10-3 with TRBJ2-1; D is perhaps TRBD2 (5 bases). V gave up 2 bases and J gave up 2 bases, with 10 bases separating them. The CDR3 has 15 residues. Germline CDR1 reads ENHRY; CDR2 reads SYGVKD. CDR3 loop: CAISEAAGAYNEQFF. The CDR3, as DNA: TGTGCCATCAGTGAGGCGGCGGGTGCCTACAATGAGCAGTTCTTC.

This chain uses TRBV6-1 with TRBJ1-1; 7 bases are a match to TRBD1. Germline V CDR1 and CDR2: MNHNS, SASEGT. V was pared by 6 bases and J by 4 bases, with 8 bases of the junction left unmatched. This CDR3 is built from 14 residues. The CDR3 nucleotides read TGTGCCAGCAGCAGGACAGGCGGGGGCACTGAAGCTTTCTTT. Translating it yields CASSRTGGGTEAFF.

This chain joins TRBV12-3 or TRBV12-4 and TRBJ2-5, with D perhaps matching TRBD1 (6 bases). Trimming removed 6 bases from V and 1 base from J, with 18 bases in between. The CDR3 totals 16 residues. CDR3 sequence: CASSPKPGHLQETQYF. In DNA, the CDR3 is TGTGCCAGCAGCCCAAAACCGGGACACCTCCAAGAGACCCAGTACTTC.

V is TRBV20-1 and J is TRBJ2-5; TRBD2 aligns across 15 bases. Per the germline V gene, CDR1 is DFQATT and CDR2 is SNEGSKA (reference sequence). This CDR3 has 13 amino acids. The junction had 1 base not matched to a gene; V was cut back by 5 bases and J by 6 bases. The CDR3 DNA follows: TGCAGTGCTGGACTAGCGGGAGGGAAGACCCAGTACTTC. Amino acids: CSAGLAGGKTQYF.

This chain connects TRBV10-3 to TRBJ2-5; 12 positions agree with TRBD1. CDR1 is ENHRY, CDR2 SYGVKD, per germline. Germline trimming cut 2 bases from V and 2 bases from J; bases unmatched to any gene: 6. The CDR3 length is 17 residues. CDR3 DNA sequence: TGTGCCATCAGTGAGAGGGGGACAGGGGGCCGTCAAGAGACCCAGTACTTC. Amino acid sequence: CAISERGTGGRQETQYF.

This clonotype was counted a few times. V is TRBV24-1 and J is TRBJ2-7; possibly TRBD1 for D (5 bases). The CDR3 runs to 13 residues. Trimming left V 4 bases short and J 2 bases short, with 8 bases between. In germline, CDR1 is KGHDR, CDR2 SFDVKD. The DNA for the CDR3 is TGTGCCACCAGTGAACCGGACACCTACGAGCAGTACGTC. Translated: CATSEPDTYEQYV.

This clonotype was observed at least ten times. The gene calls are TRBV12-3 or TRBV12-4 and TRBJ2-2; maybe TRBD2 (5 bases). The CDR3 spans 17 residues. V lost 4 bases and J 2 bases, leaving 17 bases between the germline ends. The CDR3 DNA reads TGTGCCAGCAGTTCGCGGGTGCCTACCTTTAACACCGGGGAGCTGTTTTTT. Protein sequence: CASSSRVPTFNTGELFF.

This clonotype was observed a handful of times. The chain carries TRBV4-1 and TRBJ1-3; no definite D call. V gave up 0 bases and J gave up 4 bases, with 10 bases separating them. This CDR3 is built from 15 residues. Germline lookup yields CDR1 MGHRA and CDR2 YSYEKL. CDR3 sequence reads: CASSQDAGSGNTIYF. The CDR3 region has the DNA TGCGCCAGCAGCCAAGACGCGGGTTCCGGAAACACCATATATTTT.

This clonotype was detected a few times. The chain couples TRBV28 to TRBJ1-2, with D uncertain. The germline gives CDR1 MDHEN, CDR2 SYDVKM. Trimming removed 6 bases from V and 2 bases from J, with 7 bases in between. CDR3 length: 12 amino acids. The CDR3 coding sequence is TGTGCCAGCAGGTCGGTGAACTATGGCTACACCTTC. It specifies CASRSVNYGYTF.

The table lists this clonotype with a few counts. The DNA for the CDR3 is TGTGCCAGCAGTTACCGGGACAGAGGAAGTAACTATGGCTACACCTTC. Residues: CASSYRDRGSNYGYTF. The J gene is TRBJ1-2, the V gene TRBV6-2 or TRBV6-3, with 7 bases identical to TRBD1. The germline V gene has CDR1 MNHEY and CDR2 SVGEGT. This CDR3 region has 16 residues. Trimming removed 2 bases from V and 1 base from J; junction bases left unmatched: 7.

Here the CDR3 reads CAISESGGGQGNWDEQFF. The CDR3, as DNA: TGTGCCATCAGTGAGTCGGGTGGGGGACAGGGGAATTGGGATGAGCAGTTCTTC. The chain is built from TRBV10-3 and TRBJ2-1, with TRBD1 matching over 10 bases. The CDR3 extends over 18 amino acids. Germline CDR1 and CDR2: ENHRY and SYGVKD. V dropped 0 bases and J dropped 8; count of bases not matched to a gene: 13.

This clonotype was picked up a small number of times. The genes are TRBV3-1 and TRBJ2-2; 11 bases align to TRBD1. CDR3 length: 15 amino acids. V lost 6 bases to trimming and J lost 6 bases; unmatched junction nucleotides: 6. From germline, CDR1 is LGHDT and CDR2 YNNKEL (reference sequence). CDR3 nucleotides: TGTGCCAGCAGACCCGGGACAGGGGGTTCCGGGGAGCTGTTTTTT. Residues: CASRPGTGGSGELFF.

This clonotype was detected only a few times. This chain joins TRBV7-8 and TRBJ2-1; 9 bases fit TRBD1. The V gene's germline CDR1 is SGHVS and CDR2 FQNEAQ. J gave up 4 bases and V 5 bases, and 6 bases lay outside the gene matches. The CDR3 has 15 amino acids. CDR3 in DNA: TGTGCCAGCAGCAGGGACAGGGTTGGGTACAATGAGCAGTTCTTC. This codes for CASSRDRVGYNEQFF.

The rearrangement uses TRBV20-1 and TRBJ2-1, with TRBD2 matching over 10 bases. CDR3 length equals 16 residues. Losses at the gene ends were 2 bases for V and 3 bases for J; bases not matched to a gene: 7. CDR1 and CDR2 (germline): DFQATT, SNEGSKA (reference sequence). The CDR3 sequence: CSARRSSGSIYNEQFF. CDR3 sequence (DNA): TGCAGTGCTAGACGATCTAGCGGGAGTATCTACAATGAGCAGTTCTTC.

This clonotype came up a few times. CDR3 protein: CASSRAPTGTGNTIYF. CDR3 DNA: TGTGCCAGCAGCCGTGCCCCGACAGGGACTGGAAACACCATATATTTT. V and J are TRBV27 and TRBJ1-3; TRBD1 matches at 7 bases. V gave up 6 bases and J gave up 2 bases; unmatched junction bases: 10. The CDR3 runs to 16 residues. CDR1 is MNHEY and CDR2 is SMNVEV in the germline V gene (reference sequence).